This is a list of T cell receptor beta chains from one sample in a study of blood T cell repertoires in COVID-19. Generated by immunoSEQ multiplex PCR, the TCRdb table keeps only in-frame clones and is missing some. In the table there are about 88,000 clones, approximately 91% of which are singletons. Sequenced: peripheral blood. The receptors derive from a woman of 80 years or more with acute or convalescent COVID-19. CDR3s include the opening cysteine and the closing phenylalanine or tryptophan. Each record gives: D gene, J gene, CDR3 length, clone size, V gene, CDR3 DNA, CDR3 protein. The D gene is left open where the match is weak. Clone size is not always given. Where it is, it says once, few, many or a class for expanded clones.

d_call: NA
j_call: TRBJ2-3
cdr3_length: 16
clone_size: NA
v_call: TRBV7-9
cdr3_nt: TGTGCCAGCAGCTTTGCACAGGGCTTAAGCACAGATACGCAGTATTTT
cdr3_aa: CASSFAQGLSTDTQYF

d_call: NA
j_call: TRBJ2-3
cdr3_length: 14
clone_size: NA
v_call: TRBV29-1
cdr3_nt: TGCAGCGTTGAGGTGTCGCTATTCGCAGATACGCAGTATTTT
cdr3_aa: CSVEVSLFADTQYF

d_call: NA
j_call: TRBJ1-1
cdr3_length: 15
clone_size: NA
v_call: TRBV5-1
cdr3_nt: TGCGCCAGCAGCTTGGCCCCCAGCGGGAACACTGAAGCTTTCTTT
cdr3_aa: CASSLAPSGNTEAFF

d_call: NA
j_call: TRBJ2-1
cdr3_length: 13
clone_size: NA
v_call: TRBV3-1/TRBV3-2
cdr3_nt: TGTGCCAGCAGCCAAGCTGGCGGCAATGAGCAGTTCTTC
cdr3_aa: CASSQAGGNEQFF

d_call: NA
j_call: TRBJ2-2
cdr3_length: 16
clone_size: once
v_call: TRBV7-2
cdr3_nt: TGTGCCAGCAGCTTCCGGGGGACGGCGAACACCGGGGAGCTGTTTTTT
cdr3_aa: CASSFRGTANTGELFF

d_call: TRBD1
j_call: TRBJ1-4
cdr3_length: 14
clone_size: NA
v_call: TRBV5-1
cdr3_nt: TGCGCCAGCAGCGAACAGGGGGCAGAAGAAAAACTGTTTTTT
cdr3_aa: CASSEQGAEEKLFF

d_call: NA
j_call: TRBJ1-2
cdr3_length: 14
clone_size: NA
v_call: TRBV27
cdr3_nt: TGTGCCAGCAGTCCCCGACACAGGTCCTATGGCTACACCTTC
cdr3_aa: CASSPRHRSYGYTF

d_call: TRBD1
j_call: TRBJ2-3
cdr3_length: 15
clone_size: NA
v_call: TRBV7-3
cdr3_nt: TGTGCCAGCAGGGATACAGGGGCTAGCACAGATACGCAGTATTTT
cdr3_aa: CASRDTGASTDTQYF

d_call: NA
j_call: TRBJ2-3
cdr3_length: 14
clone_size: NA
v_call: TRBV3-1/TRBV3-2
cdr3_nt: TGTGCCAGCAGCGGCGAGGCCTCCACAGATACGCAGTATTTT
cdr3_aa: CASSGEASTDTQYF

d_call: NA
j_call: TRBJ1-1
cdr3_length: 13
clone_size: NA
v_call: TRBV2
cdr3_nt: TGTGCCAGCAGTGTGTCCAGTAACACTGAAGCTTTCTTT
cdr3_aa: CASSVSSNTEAFF